Each of the 32 T cell receptor beta chains below was sequenced from the same sample in a study of cytomegalovirus exposure and HLA in healthy donors. The PCR had 60 Vbeta and 13 Jbeta primers. Sequencing used immunoSEQ multiplex PCR; TCRdb keeps in-frame clones, though not all of them. The table lists about 160,000 clones, more than 75% of them singletons, with approximately 1.5% in the top ten. The specimen was PBMCs. These receptors came from a girl aged 5 to 17 in good health and CMV-seropositive.

The chain recombines TRBV27 with TRBJ1-1, with D maybe TRBD1 (5 bases). CDR3 length: 14 amino acids. V was pared by 7 bases and J by 1 base, with 13 bases between. CDR1 is MNHEY, CDR2 SMNVEV, per germline (reference sequence). CDR3 protein: CASNSGLSNTEAFF. As DNA, the CDR3 is TGTGCCAGCAACTCGGGACTGTCGAACACTGAAGCTTTCTTT.

The rearrangement uses TRBV29-1 and TRBJ2-7; 8 bases align to TRBD1. The ends lost 4 bases at V and 3 bases at J; junction bases unmatched: 5. The CDR3 spans 13 residues. The germline V gene has CDR1 SQVTM and CDR2 ANQGSEA. CDR3 loop: CSVVQGGFYEQYF. The DNA for the CDR3 is TGCAGCGTTGTACAGGGGGGATTCTACGAGCAGTACTTC.

The CDR3 DNA is TGTGCCACCAGACAGGGGCCCTACGAGCAGTACTTC. Protein product: CATRQGPYEQYF. The chain carries TRBV2 and TRBJ2-7, with TRBD1 matching over 8 bases. Germline CDR1 SNHLY, CDR2 FYNNEI. Trimming removed 10 bases from V and 2 bases from J; junction bases left unmatched: 4. The CDR3 sequence is 12 residues long.

The rearrangement joins TRBV10-3 to TRBJ2-7; 13 nucleotides line up with TRBD2. Germline V gives CDR1 ENHRY, CDR2 SYGVKD. The CDR3 has 15 amino acids. The V segment lost 6 bases and the J segment 4 bases; nucleotides outside the gene matches: 6. The CDR3 loop is CAIRTGTSGNYEQYF. DNA of the CDR3: TGTGCCATCAGAACCGGGACTAGCGGGAATTACGAGCAGTACTTC.

The chain uses TRBV28 and TRBJ2-1; D is uncertain. Germline loops: CDR1 MDHEN, CDR2 SYDVKM. V lost 2 bases and J lost 4, with 6 bases in between. The CDR3 has 13 residues. CDR3 residues: CASSLGPYNEQFF. The CDR3, as DNA: TGTGCCAGCAGTTTAGGGCCATACAATGAGCAGTTCTTC. The full variable domain, its missing parts supplied by reference TRBV28 and TRBJ2-1, is DVKVTQSSRYLVKRTGEKVFLECVQDMDHENMFWYRQDPGLGLRLIYFSYDVKMKEKGDIPEGYSVSREKKERFSLILESASTNQTSMYLCASSLGPYNEQFFGPGTRLTVL.

The chain uses TRBV5-5 and TRBJ1-5; D is possibly TRBD1 (5 bases). The CDR3 contains 14 residues. Germline lookup yields CDR1 SGHKS and CDR2 YYEKEE (reference sequence). Trimming took 2 bases from V and 4 from J, leaving 10 bases between them. CDR3 DNA sequence: TGTGCCAGCAGCTTCCGGGGGATGAATCAGCCCCAGCATTTT. This codes for CASSFRGMNQPQHF.

V is TRBV6-6 and J is TRBJ2-1; 16 bases line up with TRBD2. CDR1 MNHNY and CDR2 SVGAGI come from the germline V gene (reference sequence). V lost 6 bases to trimming and J lost 7 bases; unmatched junction nucleotides: 3. There are 15 residues in the CDR3. The chain's CDR3 is CASSRGLAGGNEQFF. The CDR3 DNA sequence: TGTGCCAGCAGCCGGGGACTAGCGGGGGGGAATGAGCAGTTCTTC.

This chain uses TRBV11-2 with TRBJ2-7; weak D call: TRBD2 (6 bases). Trimming cost V 5 bases and J 7 bases, with 33 bases left between them. The CDR3 spans 19 residues. Per the germline V gene, CDR1 is SGHAT and CDR2 is FQNNGV. CDR3 nucleotides: TGTGCCAGCAGCCTATACTTGGATGCGGGACTCACAGGTTCGCGGGAGCAGTACTTC. Encoded protein: CASSLYLDAGLTGSREQYF.

The CDR3 DNA is TGTGCCAGCAGCTGGGCTAGCGGGCCGTCCTACGAGCAGTACTTC. This gives the protein CASSWASGPSYEQYF. This chain connects TRBV7-6 to TRBJ2-7; TRBD2 agrees at 8 bases. V was pared by 4 bases and J by 1 base, with 6 bases of the junction left unmatched. Germline-derived CDR1 and CDR2 are SGHVS and FNYEAQ. This CDR3 is 15 amino acids long.

V is TRBV10-3 and J is TRBJ2-7; 10 bases are shared with TRBD2. Germline V gene data show CDR1 as ENHRY and CDR2 as SYGVKD. CDR3 length: 15 residues. With 5 bases clipped from V and 3 bases from J, the junction kept 7 bases outside the gene matches. The CDR3 reads CAISFSGTSDYEQYF. Here the CDR3 DNA reads TGTGCCATCAGTTTCTCCGGGACTAGCGACTACGAGCAGTACTTC.

This chain joins TRBV30 and TRBJ1-2, with 10 bases that match TRBD1. Per germline, CDR1 GTSNPN and CDR2 SVGIG (reference sequence). The ends lost 2 bases at V and 6 bases at J; junction bases unmatched: 9. There are 15 residues in the CDR3. The CDR3 sequence: CAWSKRTGGRDGYTF. The CDR3 nucleotides read TGTGCCTGGAGTAAGCGGACAGGGGGACGTGATGGCTACACCTTC.

The V and J genes are TRBV4-1 and TRBJ2-3, with unresolved D. V shed 0 bases and J shed 2 bases, with 6 bases lying between them. CDR1 is MGHRA and CDR2 is YSYEKL in the germline V gene. The CDR3 is 14 residues long. Written as DNA, the CDR3 is TGCGCCAGCAGCCAAGACCGCTACACAGATACGCAGTATTTT. Residues: CASSQDRYTDTQYF.

V and J are TRBV13 and TRBJ2-6; a weak D match, TRBD1 (5 bases). This CDR3 spans 16 amino acids. Germline V gene data show CDR1 as PRHDT and CDR2 as FYEKMQ (reference sequence). Trimming removed 5 bases at V and 0 bases at J, with 11 bases between. This chain's CDR3 is CASSKEGVSGANVLTF. CDR3 nucleotides: TGTGCCAGCAGCAAAGAAGGGGTCTCTGGGGCCAACGTCCTGACTTTC.

CDR3 bases: TGTGCCAGCAGCTTGTTACAGGGGATGACTGAAGCTTTCTTT. Protein product: CASSLLQGMTEAFF. V usage is TRBV5-6 and J usage is TRBJ1-1; 7 nucleotides line up with TRBD1. Germline lookup yields CDR1 SGHDT and CDR2 YYEEEE. The V segment lost 1 base and the J segment 5 bases; nucleotides outside the gene matches: 5. This CDR3 is 14 amino acids long.

This chain uses TRBV27 with TRBJ2-1; D gene unclear. With 5 bases removed from V and 4 bases from J, the gap between germline ends came to 12 bases. This CDR3 contains 14 residues. The germline CDR1 and CDR2 sequences are MNHEY and SMNVEV (reference sequence). The CDR3 region is CASSQLGPYNEQFF. DNA of the CDR3: TGTGCCAGCAGTCAGTTGGGCCCTTACAATGAGCAGTTCTTC.

The chain recombines TRBV19 with TRBJ1-2, with 7 nucleotides matching TRBD1. Trimming at V came to 3 bases and at J to 0 bases, leaving 10 bases not matched to a gene. This CDR3 is 17 amino acids long. CDR1 and CDR2 from the germline V gene are LNHDA and SQIVND (reference sequence). CDR3 region: CASSIRQGADPNYGYTF. DNA for the CDR3: TGTGCCAGTAGTATCCGACAGGGCGCCGACCCTAACTATGGCTACACCTTC. Full variable domain (missing parts from reference TRBV19 and TRBJ1-2): DGGITQSPKYLFRKEGQNVTLSCEQNLNHDAMYWYRQDPGQGLRLIYYSQIVNDFQKGDIAEGYSVSREKKESFPLTVTSAQKNPTAFYLCASSIRQGADPNYGYTFGSGTRLTVV.

This clone was detected a few times. The CDR3 spells CASSKDTNYGYTF. Here the CDR3 DNA reads TGTGCCAGCAGCAAGGACACTAACTATGGCTACACCTTC. The V call is TRBV6-1, the J call TRBJ1-2; D possibly corresponds to TRBD1 (5 bases). V lost 6 bases to trimming and J lost 0 bases, with 8 bases between them. Germline values: CDR1 MNHNS, CDR2 SASEGT. The CDR3 consists of 13 residues.

This clone showed up just a few times. J is TRBJ1-1 and V is TRBV9; D not certain. Germline CDR1 reads SGDLS; CDR2 reads YYNGEE. The V end lost 2 bases, the J end lost 1 base, and 6 bases lay between the germline ends. The CDR3 consists of 13 residues. The CDR3 here is CASSVGRNTEAFF. The CDR3 DNA is TGTGCCAGCAGCGTTGGGCGGAACACTGAAGCTTTCTTT.

Remarks on this clone: Other DNA variants within this sample encode the same CDR3. CDR3 DNA sequence: TGTGCCAGCAGCTTTCTCGCGGGGGTCCGTACAGATACGCAGTATTTT. Protein product: CASSFLAGVRTDTQYF. This rearrangement joins TRBV7-8 to TRBJ2-3, with 7 bases that match TRBD2. Trimming cost V 3 bases and J 3 bases; bases outside gene matches: 9. The CDR3 is 16 residues long. The germline CDR1 and CDR2 sequences are SGHVS and FQNEAQ.

The chain carries TRBV5-4 and TRBJ1-1; 8 bases are shared with TRBD1. Germline loops: CDR1 SGHNT, CDR2 YYREEE (reference sequence). The CDR3 is made up of 13 amino acids. The V gene end was trimmed by 3 bases and the J gene end by 10 bases; junction bases not matched to a gene: 8. CDR3 protein: CASSSTGGGVAFF. The CDR3 coding sequence is TGTGCCAGCAGCTCTACAGGGGGTGGGGTAGCTTTCTTT.

This chain uses TRBV30 with TRBJ1-1, with 7 positions matching TRBD1. This CDR3 contains 14 residues. V shed 3 bases, J shed 0 bases, and the junction held 4 bases outside the gene matches. CDR1 GTSNPN and CDR2 SVGIG come from the germline V gene (reference sequence). The CDR3 DNA reads TGTGCCTGGAGCCGGGACAGTATGAACACTGAAGCTTTCTTT. This encodes CAWSRDSMNTEAFF.

The genes are TRBV20-1 and TRBJ2-7; 9 positions match TRBD2. Germline lookup yields CDR1 DFQATT and CDR2 SNEGSKA (reference sequence). CDR3 size: 11 residues. The CDR3 DNA reads TGCAGCCAGCGGGAGGAAAGCGAGCAGTACTTC. This codes for CSQREESEQYF.

The J gene is TRBJ1-3, the V gene TRBV30, with D possibly TRBD1 on 5 matching bases. This CDR3 comprises 13 residues. Germline V gene lookup returns CDR1 GTSNPN and CDR2 SVGIG (reference sequence). Trimming removed 4 bases from V and 4 bases from J, with 11 bases in between. CDR3 residues: CAWIYRGGNTIYF. The CDR3 DNA is TGTGCCTGGATTTACCGGGGGGGAAACACCATATATTTT.

By frequency in the sample, this clone is medium-sized. The chain employs TRBV2 and TRBJ2-7; a weak D match, TRBD1 (6 bases). The CDR3 runs to 16 residues. The V gene lost 0 bases and the J gene lost 5 bases, with 17 bases spanning the gap. Germline CDR1 reads SNHLY; CDR2 reads FYNNEI. The CDR3 loop is CASSEAYREMMNEQYF. The DNA of the CDR3 is TGTGCCAGCAGTGAAGCTTACAGGGAGATGATGAACGAGCAGTACTTC.

The V call is TRBV5-1, the J call TRBJ1-5; TRBD1 might be the D (5 bases). V was trimmed by 1 base and J by 3 bases, leaving 8 bases between them. From germline, CDR1 is SGHRS and CDR2 YFSETQ. This CDR3 comprises 14 residues. DNA of the CDR3: TGCGCCAGCAGCTTGTCAGGGCCCAATCAGCCCCAGCATTTT. It yields the protein CASSLSGPNQPQHF.

CDR3 sequence (DNA): TGTGCCAGCAGCTGGGTACAGGGGGACACTGAAGCTTTCTTT. Residues: CASSWVQGDTEAFF. The V gene is TRBV5-5, the J gene TRBJ1-1, with 8 positions matching TRBD1. The junction had 4 bases not matched to a gene; V was cut back by 3 bases and J by 3 bases. Per the germline V gene, CDR1 is SGHKS and CDR2 is YYEKEE (reference sequence). The CDR3 consists of 14 residues.

The V gene is TRBV11-2, the J gene TRBJ1-2; D is unclear. The germline V and J ends were trimmed by 2 bases and 3 bases, with 10 bases remaining between them. The CDR3 has 14 amino acids. Germline V gene lookup returns CDR1 SGHAT and CDR2 FQNNGV. This chain's CDR3 is CASSLTSQDYGYTF. The CDR3 DNA follows: TGTGCCAGCAGCTTAACATCGCAGGACTATGGCTACACCTTC.

The CDR3 DNA reads as TGTGCCAGCAGTTATTCGGACAGGGGGCGAACCGGGGAGCTGTTTTTT. This sequence encodes CASSYSDRGRTGELFF. The chain uses TRBV6-5 and TRBJ2-2; 11 bases map to TRBD1. Germline V gene data show CDR1 as MNHEY and CDR2 as SVGAGI. The trim removed 3 bases at V and 5 bases at J, leaving 5 bases unmatched. The CDR3 length is 16 residues.

The genes are TRBV11-2 and TRBJ2-1; 8 nucleotides align to TRBD2. V dropped 6 bases and J dropped 2; count of bases not matched to a gene: 9. The CDR3 covers 16 residues. Germline CDR1 reads SGHAT; CDR2 reads FQNNGV. The CDR3 DNA reads as TGTGCCAGCAGACATACCAGCGGGGGACCCTACAATGAGCAGTTCTTC. Translated: CASRHTSGGPYNEQFF.

Remarks on this clone: One junction end does not reproduce the germline sequence, and a read error may be involved. The chain links TRBV7-2 to TRBJ2-2; tentatively, D is TRBD2 (6 bases). The CDR3 has 17 residues. Germline V gene lookup returns CDR1 SGHTA and CDR2 FQGNSA. CDR3 DNA: TGTGCCAGCAGTTTAGGTCGGGCGGGGCTAGTCACCGGGGAGCTGTTTTTT. This sequence encodes CASSLGRAGLVTGELFF.

The table lists this clone with a count of one. Other DNA sequences within the sample encode an identical CDR3. V and J are TRBV28 and TRBJ1-2; possibly TRBD1 for D (5 bases). V gave up 2 bases and J gave up 5 bases, with 9 bases separating them. This CDR3 is 13 amino acids long. Germline V gene sequence: CDR1 MDHEN, CDR2 SYDVKM. CDR3: CASSLQGSYGYTF. DNA for the CDR3: TGTGCCAGCAGTTTACAGGGATCGTATGGCTACACCTTC.

The genes are TRBV30 and TRBJ1-1; 8 bases map to TRBD1. The CDR3 sequence is 15 residues long. Germline loops: CDR1 GTSNPN, CDR2 SVGIG (reference sequence). Trimming cost V 3 bases and J 6 bases; bases outside gene matches: 12. This chain's CDR3 is CAWRVTGVFIPEAFF. CDR3 in DNA: TGTGCCTGGAGAGTGACAGGGGTTTTCATCCCTGAAGCTTTCTTT.